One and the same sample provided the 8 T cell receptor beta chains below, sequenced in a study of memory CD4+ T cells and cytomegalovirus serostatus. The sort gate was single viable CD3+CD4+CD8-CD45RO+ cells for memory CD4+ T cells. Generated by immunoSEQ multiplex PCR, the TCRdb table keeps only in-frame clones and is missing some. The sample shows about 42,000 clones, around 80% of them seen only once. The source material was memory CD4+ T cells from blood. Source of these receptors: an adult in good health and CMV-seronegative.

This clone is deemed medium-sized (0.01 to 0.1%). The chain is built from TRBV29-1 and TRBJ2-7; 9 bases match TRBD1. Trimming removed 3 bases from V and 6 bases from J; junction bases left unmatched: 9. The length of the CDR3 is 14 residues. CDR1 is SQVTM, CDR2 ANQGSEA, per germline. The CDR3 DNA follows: TGCAGCGTTGAGGAGACAGGGGGATTCAGCGAGCAGTACTTC. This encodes CSVEETGGFSEQYF.

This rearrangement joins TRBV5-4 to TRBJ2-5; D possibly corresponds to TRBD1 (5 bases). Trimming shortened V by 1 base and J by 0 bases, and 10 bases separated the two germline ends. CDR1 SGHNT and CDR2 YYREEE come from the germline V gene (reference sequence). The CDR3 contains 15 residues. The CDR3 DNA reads TGTGCCAGCAGCTTGAATTCAGGGTACCAAGAGACCCAGTACTTC. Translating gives CASSLNSGYQETQYF. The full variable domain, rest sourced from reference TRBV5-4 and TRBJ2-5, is ETGVTQSPTHLIKTRGQQVTLRCSSQSGHNTVSWYQQALGQGPQFIFQYYREEENGRGNFPPRFSGLQFPNYSSELNVNALELDDSALYLCASSLNSGYQETQYFGPGTRLLVL.

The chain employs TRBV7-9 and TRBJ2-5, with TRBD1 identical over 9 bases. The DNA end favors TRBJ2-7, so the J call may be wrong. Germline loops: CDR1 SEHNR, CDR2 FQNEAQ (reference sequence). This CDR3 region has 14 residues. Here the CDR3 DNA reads TGTGCCAGCAGCTTTTCTACAGGGGGCGGCGAGCAGTACTTC. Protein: CASSFSTGGGEQYF.

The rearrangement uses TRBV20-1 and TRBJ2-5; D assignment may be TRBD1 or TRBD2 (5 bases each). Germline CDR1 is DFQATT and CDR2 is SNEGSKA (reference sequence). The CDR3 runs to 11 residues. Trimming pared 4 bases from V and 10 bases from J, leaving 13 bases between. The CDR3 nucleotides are TGCAGTGCTAACCGGGACCCAAACCAGTACTTC. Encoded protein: CSANRDPNQYF.

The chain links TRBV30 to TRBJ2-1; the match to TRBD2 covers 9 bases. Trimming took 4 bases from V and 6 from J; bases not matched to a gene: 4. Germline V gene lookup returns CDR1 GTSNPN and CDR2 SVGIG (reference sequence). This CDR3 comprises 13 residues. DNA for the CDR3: TGTGCCTGGAATGCGGGGGGGCTCAATGAGCAGTTCTTC. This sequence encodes CAWNAGGLNEQFF.

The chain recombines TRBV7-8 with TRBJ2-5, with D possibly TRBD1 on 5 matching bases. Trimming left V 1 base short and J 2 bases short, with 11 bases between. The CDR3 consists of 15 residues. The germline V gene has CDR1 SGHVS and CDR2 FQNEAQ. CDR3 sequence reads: CASSLGDSPQETQYF. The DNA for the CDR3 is TGTGCCAGCAGCTTAGGAGACAGCCCTCAAGAGACCCAGTACTTC.

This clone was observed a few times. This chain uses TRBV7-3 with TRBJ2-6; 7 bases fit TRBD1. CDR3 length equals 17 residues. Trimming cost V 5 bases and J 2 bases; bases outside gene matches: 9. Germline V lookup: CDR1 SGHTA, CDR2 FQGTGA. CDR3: CASSPTGRPPGANVLTF. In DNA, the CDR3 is TGTGCCAGCAGCCCGACAGGGCGGCCGCCTGGGGCCAACGTCCTGACTTTC. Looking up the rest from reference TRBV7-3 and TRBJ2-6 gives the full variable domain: GAGVSQTPSNKVTEKGKYVELRCDPISGHTALYWYRQSLGQGPEFLIYFQGTGAADDSGLPNDRFFAVRPEGSVSTLKIQRTERGDSAVYLCASSPTGRPPGANVLTFGAGSRLTVL.

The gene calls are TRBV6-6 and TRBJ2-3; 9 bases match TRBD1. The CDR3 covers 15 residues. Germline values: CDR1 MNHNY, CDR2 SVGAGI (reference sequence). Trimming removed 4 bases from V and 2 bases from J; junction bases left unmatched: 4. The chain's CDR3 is CASSLTGGSTDTQYF. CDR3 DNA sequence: TGTGCCAGCAGTTTGACAGGGGGGTCCACAGATACGCAGTATTTT.